There are many counts of the clone carrying this TCR beta chain. Its matching antigen is unknown. This sample is drawn from a study of T cell repertoires in cytomegalovirus infection. Study findings and constraints: HLA-C-restricted, CMV-specific TCR beta clonotypes were dominant ex vivo.

TCRdb called the reads again in MiXCR, with one record for every CDR3 protein. The top ten hold more than 12% of the sample, which has about 900,000 distinct CDR3 sequences, more than 25% seen once. Sequenced material: cultured CD8+ T cells from PBMCs, taken from culture after CMV antigen stimulation. This clonotype was obtained from a human donor in good health (CMV status not recorded). Some clones in this sample may be carry-over from other donors' samples.

CDR3 nucleotide sequence: TGTGCCAGCAGCTTAGGCGGGACTTATGAGACCCAGTACTTC. Its translation: CASSLGGTYETQYF. J is TRBJ2-5 and V is TRBV7-6; tentatively, D is TRBD2 (6 bases). V was clipped by 1 base and J by 5 bases, with 11 bases between them. There are 14 residues in the CDR3. Germline values: CDR1 SGHVS, CDR2 FNYEAQ.